The 17 T cell receptor beta chains reported below all come from one sample, sequenced in a study of blood T cell repertoires in COVID-19. The method was immunoSEQ multiplex PCR; TCRdb's version includes in-frame clones alone and lacks a portion of them. The data show some 270,000 clones, approximately 86% seen once. Input material: peripheral blood. Receptors were obtained from a man between 35 and 55 years old with active or convalescent COVID-19.

The rearrangement links TRBV5-1 to TRBJ1-3; TRBD1 matches at 9 bases. The junction had 1 base not matched to a gene; V was cut back by 4 bases and J by 2 bases. The CDR3 loop spans 14 amino acids. The V gene's germline CDR1 is SGHRS and CDR2 YFSETQ. The CDR3 DNA reads TGCGCCAGCAGCGGGGACAGGGCTGGAAACACCATATATTTT. Protein: CASSGDRAGNTIYF.

This clone appeared a single time. The chain combines TRBV15 with TRBJ1-2, with 7 positions matching TRBD1. In germline, CDR1 is LNHNV, CDR2 YYDKDF (reference sequence). The CDR3 is 15 amino acids. Trimming took 0 bases from V and 0 from J; bases not matched to a gene: 1. The CDR3 nucleotides are TGTGCCACCAGCAGAGACAGGGGGGCTAACTATGGCTACACCTTC. This gives the protein CATSRDRGANYGYTF. Combining the CDR3 with reference TRBV15 and TRBJ1-2 gives the whole variable domain DAMVIQNPRYQVTQFGKPVTLSCSQTLNHNVMYWYQQKSSQAPKLLFHYYDKDFNNEADTPDNFQSRRPNTSFCFLDIRSPGLGDTAMYLCATSRDRGANYGYTFGSGTRLTVV.

This clone was detected only once. The V gene is TRBV7-3, the J gene TRBJ2-3; 10 nucleotides line up with TRBD2. The CDR3 loop spans 12 amino acids. Germline V gene lookup returns CDR1 SGHTA and CDR2 FQGTGA. With V trimmed by 8 bases and J by 7 bases, 3 bases remained unmatched. The CDR3 loop is CASASGSNTQYF. CDR3 coding DNA: TGTGCCAGCGCTAGCGGGAGTAATACGCAGTATTTT.

This clone was counted once. The chain carries TRBV9 and TRBJ2-3; no reliable D call. Trimming took 0 bases from V and 0 from J, leaving 5 bases between them. The CDR3 has 14 residues. CDR1 and CDR2 from the germline V gene are SGDLS and YYNGEE. The CDR3 region has the DNA TGTGCCAGCAGCGTAGCTTCTAGCACAGATACGCAGTATTTT. Amino acid sequence: CASSVASSTDTQYF.

The chain employs TRBV24-1 and TRBJ2-5; TRBD2 might be the D (6 bases). Germline-derived CDR1 and CDR2 are KGHDR and SFDVKD. The length of the CDR3 is 15 residues. Trimming took 4 bases from V and 4 from J, leaving 15 bases between them. The CDR3 region has the DNA TGTGCCACCAGTGACGGGGGACGGTTAGGAGAGACCCAGTACTTC. Encoded protein: CATSDGGRLGETQYF.

In nucleotides, the CDR3 is TGTGCCAGTAGTACCGCCGTTAGCGGGGGGGGCAATGAGCAGTTCTTC. Its protein product is CASSTAVSGGGNEQFF. The chain has TRBV19 and TRBJ2-1; 11 nucleotides agree with TRBD2. Unmatched junction bases numbered 8, after V lost 4 bases and J lost 6 bases. Germline CDR1 is LNHDA and CDR2 is SQIVND (reference sequence). The CDR3 has 16 amino acids.

This sequence joins TRBV9 and TRBJ2-2; perhaps TRBD1 as D (5 bases). With 4 bases removed from V and 4 bases from J, the gap between germline ends came to 11 bases. The CDR3 consists of 14 residues. Germline V lookup: CDR1 SGDLS, CDR2 YYNGEE. The DNA for the CDR3 is TGTGCCAGCAGCCTCCAACAGGCCACCGGGGAGCTGTTTTTT. Protein: CASSLQQATGELFF.

V gene TRBV5-7 combines with J gene TRBJ1-5; TRBD1 aligns across 10 bases. TRBV5-7 is marked as an open reading frame, function uncertain. The CDR3 is 15 residues long. The ends lost 4 bases at V and 6 bases at J; junction bases unmatched: 7. CDR3 nucleotide sequence: TGTGCCAGCAGCCCGGGACAGGGGACGCCTCAGCCCCAGCATTTT. This sequence encodes CASSPGQGTPQPQHF.

V and J are TRBV24-1 and TRBJ1-2, with D possibly matching TRBD1 (6 bases). Trimming took 10 bases from V and 3 from J, leaving 17 bases between them. The CDR3 runs to 14 residues. CDR1 is KGHDR, CDR2 SFDVKD, per germline. As DNA, the CDR3 is TGTGCCACGTCCAGGACAGATGTAGACTATGGCTACACCTTC. It is translated as CATSRTDVDYGYTF.

The chain has TRBV5-6 and TRBJ1-1; D unclear. There are 14 residues in the CDR3. Germline assignment: CDR1 SGHDT and CDR2 YYEEEE. Between the trimmed V and J ends, which lost 0 bases and 3 bases, there was a span of 9 bases. CDR3 region: CASSLGAGYTEAFF. The CDR3 bases are TGTGCCAGCAGCTTGGGCGCGGGTTACACTGAAGCTTTCTTT.

This clone was detected only a few times. DNA of the CDR3: TGTGCCAGCAGCCCCTCATGGACAGTGAACACTGAAGCTTTCTTT. This encodes CASSPSWTVNTEAFF. The chain links TRBV7-2 to TRBJ1-1; TRBD1 might be the D (6 bases). There are 15 residues in the CDR3. Germline CDR1 is SGHTA and CDR2 is FQGNSA. Trimming stripped 5 bases from V and 0 bases from J, with 13 bases between.

The chain links TRBV6-5 to TRBJ2-7, with D possibly matching TRBD1 (6 bases). This CDR3 region has 12 residues. The V end lost 6 bases, the J end lost 4 bases, and 10 bases lay between the germline ends. Germline-derived CDR1 and CDR2 are MNHEY and SVGAGI. The CDR3: CASRDRQYEQYF. DNA for the CDR3: TGTGCCAGCAGGGACAGACAGTACGAGCAGTACTTC.

This clone occurred a few times. This chain connects TRBV2 to TRBJ2-6; 8 nucleotides align to TRBD2. Germline V gene data show CDR1 as SNHLY and CDR2 as FYNNEI. The CDR3 sequence is 19 residues long. After removal of 4 bases from V and 0 bases from J, the junction contained 11 bases not matched to a gene. The DNA of the CDR3 is TGTGCCAGCAGTGCGGCCTCCGCGGGAGGAACCTCTGGGGCCAACGTCCTGACTTTC. Its protein product is CASSAASAGGTSGANVLTF.

The chain joins TRBV5-4 to TRBJ1-2; D is perhaps TRBD1 (6 bases). Germline CDR1 and CDR2: SGHNT and YYREEE (reference sequence). V was clipped by 3 bases and J by 4 bases, with 16 bases between them. The CDR3 consists of 15 residues. The chain's CDR3 is CASSYEQGGFYGYTF. CDR3 in DNA: TGTGCCAGCAGCTACGAACAGGGAGGGTTCTATGGCTACACCTTC.

The chain recombines TRBV11-3 with TRBJ1-3; 8 bases are shared with TRBD1. CDR3 length: 19 residues. CDR1 is SGHNT, CDR2 YENEEA, per germline. Trimming took 5 bases from V and 0 from J; bases not matched to a gene: 15. The CDR3 DNA follows: TGTGCCAGCAGCCGACACGCCCCGGACAGGGCTTACTCTGGAAACACCATATATTTT. This encodes CASSRHAPDRAYSGNTIYF. Looking up the rest from reference TRBV11-3 and TRBJ1-3 gives the full variable domain: EAGVVQSPRYKIIEKKQPVAFWCNPISGHNTLYWYLQNLGQGPELLIRYENEEAVDDSQLPKDRFSAERLKGVDSTLKIQPAELGDSAVYLCASSRHAPDRAYSGNTIYFGEGSWLTVV.

This rearrangement joins TRBV28 to TRBJ2-7; D is possibly TRBD2 (5 bases). The CDR3 runs to 15 residues. Looked up from germline, CDR1 is MDHEN and CDR2 is SYDVKM. V was pared by 4 bases and J by 2 bases, with 15 bases between. CDR3 amino acids: CASSSPGLSAYEQYF. CDR3 in DNA: TGTGCCAGCAGTTCCCCCGGACTCAGCGCCTACGAGCAGTACTTC.

The chain links TRBV7-8 to TRBJ1-2; 7 bases are shared with TRBD1. V was pared by 2 bases and J by 0 bases, with 9 bases of the junction left unmatched. The CDR3 covers 17 residues. Germline V gene sequence: CDR1 SGHVS, CDR2 FQNEAQ. CDR3 protein: CASSLTRGRRTNYGYTF. CDR3 in DNA: TGTGCCAGCAGCTTAACTAGGGGGCGCCGGACTAACTATGGCTACACCTTC.